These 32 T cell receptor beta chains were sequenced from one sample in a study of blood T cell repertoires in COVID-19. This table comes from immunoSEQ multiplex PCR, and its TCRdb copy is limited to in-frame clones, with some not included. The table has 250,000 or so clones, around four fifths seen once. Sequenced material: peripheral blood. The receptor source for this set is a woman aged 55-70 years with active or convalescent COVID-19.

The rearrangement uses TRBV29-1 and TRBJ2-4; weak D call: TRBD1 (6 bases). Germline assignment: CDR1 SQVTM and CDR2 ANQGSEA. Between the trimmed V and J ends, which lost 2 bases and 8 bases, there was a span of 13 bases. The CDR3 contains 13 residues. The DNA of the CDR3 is TGCAGCGTTGAATTAAACAGGGCTGACATTCAGTACTTC. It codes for CSVELNRADIQYF. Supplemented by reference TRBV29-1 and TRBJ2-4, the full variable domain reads SAVISQKPSRDICQRGTSLTIQCQVDSQVTMMFWYRQQPGQSLTLIATANQGSEATYESGFVIDKFPISRPNLTFSTLTVSNMSPEDSSIYLCSVELNRADIQYFGAGTRLSVL.

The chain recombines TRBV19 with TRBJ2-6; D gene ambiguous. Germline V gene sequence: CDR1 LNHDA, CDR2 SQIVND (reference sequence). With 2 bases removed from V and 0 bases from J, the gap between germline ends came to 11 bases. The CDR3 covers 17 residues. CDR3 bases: TGTGCCAGTAGTATACAGATACAAAGCTCTGGGGCCAACGTCCTGACTTTC. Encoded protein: CASSIQIQSSGANVLTF.

CDR3 sequence: CASSQRDISSTDTQYF. CDR3 DNA: TGTGCCAGCAGCCAACGAGACATCTCTAGCACAGATACGCAGTATTTT. This sequence joins TRBV7-2 and TRBJ2-3; no reliable D call. V was clipped by 5 bases and J by 0 bases, with 15 bases between them. The CDR3 is made up of 16 amino acids. Germline values: CDR1 SGHTA, CDR2 FQGNSA.

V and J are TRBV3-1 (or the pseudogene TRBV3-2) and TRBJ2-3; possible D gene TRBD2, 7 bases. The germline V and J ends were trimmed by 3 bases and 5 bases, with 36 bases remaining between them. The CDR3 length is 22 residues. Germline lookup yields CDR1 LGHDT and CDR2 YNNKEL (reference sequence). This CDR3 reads CASSQHQGWYDGERESGDTQYF. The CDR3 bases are TGTGCCAGCAGCCAGCATCAGGGGTGGTACGACGGCGAGCGGGAAAGCGGAGATACGCAGTATTTT.

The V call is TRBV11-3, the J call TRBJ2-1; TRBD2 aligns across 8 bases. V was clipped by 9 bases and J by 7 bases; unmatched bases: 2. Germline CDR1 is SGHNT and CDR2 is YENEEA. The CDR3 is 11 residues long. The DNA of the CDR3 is TGTGCCAGTGGCGGGGGGAATGAGCAGTTCTTC. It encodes CASGGGNEQFF.

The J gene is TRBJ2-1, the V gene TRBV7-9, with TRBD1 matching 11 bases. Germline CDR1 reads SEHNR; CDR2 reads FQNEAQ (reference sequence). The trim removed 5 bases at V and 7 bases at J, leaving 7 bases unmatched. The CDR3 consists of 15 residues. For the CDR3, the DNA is TGTGCCAGCAGCCCGCGGACAGGGGGCATGAATGAGCAGTTCTTC. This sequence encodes CASSPRTGGMNEQFF.

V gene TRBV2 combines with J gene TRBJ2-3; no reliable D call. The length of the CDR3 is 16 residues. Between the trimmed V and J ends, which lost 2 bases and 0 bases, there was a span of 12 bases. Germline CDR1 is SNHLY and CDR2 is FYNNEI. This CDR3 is CASSELGGPSTDTQYF. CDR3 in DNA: TGTGCCAGCAGTGAATTAGGCGGTCCTAGCACAGATACGCAGTATTTT.

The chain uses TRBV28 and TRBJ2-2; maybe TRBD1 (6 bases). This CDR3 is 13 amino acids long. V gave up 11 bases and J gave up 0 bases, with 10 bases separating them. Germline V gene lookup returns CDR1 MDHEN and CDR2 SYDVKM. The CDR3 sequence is CAERGTNTGELFF. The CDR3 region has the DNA TGTGCCGAAAGGGGGACGAACACCGGGGAGCTGTTTTTT.

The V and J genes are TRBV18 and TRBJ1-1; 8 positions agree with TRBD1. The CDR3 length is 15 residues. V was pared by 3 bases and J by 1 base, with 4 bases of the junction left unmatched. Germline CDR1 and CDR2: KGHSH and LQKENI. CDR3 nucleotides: TGTGCCAGCTCACCTTGGGACAGGCCGAACACTGAAGCTTTCTTT. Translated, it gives CASSPWDRPNTEAFF. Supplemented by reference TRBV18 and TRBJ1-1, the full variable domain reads NAGVMQNPRHLVRRRGQEARLRCSPMKGHSHVYWYRQLPEEGLKFMVYLQKENIIDESGMPKERFSAEFPKEGPSILRIQQVVRGDSAAYFCASSPWDRPNTEAFFGQGTRLTVV.

This CDR3 reads CASSLLGVFSGIDTDTQYF. Written as DNA, the CDR3 is TGCGCCAGCAGCTTGTTGGGAGTGTTTAGCGGGATTGACACAGATACGCAGTATTTT. The V call is TRBV5-1, the J call TRBJ2-3, with TRBD2 matching 8 bases. The V segment lost 1 base and the J segment 2 bases; nucleotides outside the gene matches: 15. Germline V gene lookup returns CDR1 SGHRS and CDR2 YFSETQ. This CDR3 is 19 amino acids long.

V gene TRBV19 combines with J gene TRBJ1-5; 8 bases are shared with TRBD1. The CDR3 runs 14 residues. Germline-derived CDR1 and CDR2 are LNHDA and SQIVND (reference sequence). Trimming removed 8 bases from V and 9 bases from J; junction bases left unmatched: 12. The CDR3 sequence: CASQTGAVVWPQHF. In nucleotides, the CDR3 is TGTGCCAGTCAGACAGGGGCCGTCGTATGGCCCCAGCATTTT.

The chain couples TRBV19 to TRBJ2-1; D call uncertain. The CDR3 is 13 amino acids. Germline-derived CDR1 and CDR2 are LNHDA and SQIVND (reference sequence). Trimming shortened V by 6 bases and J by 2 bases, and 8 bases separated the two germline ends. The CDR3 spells CASSRGTYNEQFF. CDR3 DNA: TGTGCCAGTAGCCGCGGCACCTACAATGAGCAGTTCTTC. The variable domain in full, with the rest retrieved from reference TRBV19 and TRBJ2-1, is DGGITQSPKYLFRKEGQNVTLSCEQNLNHDAMYWYRQDPGQGLRLIYYSQIVNDFQKGDIAEGYSVSREKKESFPLTVTSAQKNPTAFYLCASSRGTYNEQFFGPGTRLTVL.

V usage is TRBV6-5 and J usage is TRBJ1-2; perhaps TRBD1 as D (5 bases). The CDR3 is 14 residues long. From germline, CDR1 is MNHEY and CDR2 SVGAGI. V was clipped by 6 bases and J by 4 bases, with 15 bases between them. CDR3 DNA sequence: TGTGCCAGCAGGGACCATGGGGGGGGCTATGGCTACACCTTC. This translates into CASRDHGGGYGYTF.

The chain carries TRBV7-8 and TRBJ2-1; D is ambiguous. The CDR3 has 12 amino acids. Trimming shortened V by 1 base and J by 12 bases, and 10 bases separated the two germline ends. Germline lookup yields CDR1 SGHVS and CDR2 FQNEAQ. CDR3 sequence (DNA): TGTGCCAGCAGCTTAGACTACGCTTGGCAGTTCTTC. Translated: CASSLDYAWQFF.

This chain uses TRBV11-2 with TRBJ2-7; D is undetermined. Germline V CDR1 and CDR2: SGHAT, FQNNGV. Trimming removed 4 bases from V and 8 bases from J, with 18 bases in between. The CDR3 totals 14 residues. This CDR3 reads CASSSSVAGLQQYF. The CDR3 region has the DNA TGTGCCAGCAGCTCGTCGGTAGCCGGGTTACAGCAGTACTTC.

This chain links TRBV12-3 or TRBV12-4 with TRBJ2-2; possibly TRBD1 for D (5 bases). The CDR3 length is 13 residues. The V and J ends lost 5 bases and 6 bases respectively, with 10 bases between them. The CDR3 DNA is TGTGCCAGCAGTGCAGACAGACCCGGGGAGCTGTTTTTT. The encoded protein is CASSADRPGELFF.

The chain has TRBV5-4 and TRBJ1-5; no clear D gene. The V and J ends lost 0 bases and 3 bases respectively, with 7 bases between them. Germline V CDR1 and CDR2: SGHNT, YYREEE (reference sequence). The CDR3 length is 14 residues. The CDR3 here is CASSLEPVNQPQHF. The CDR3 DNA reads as TGTGCCAGCAGCTTGGAGCCGGTCAATCAGCCCCAGCATTTT. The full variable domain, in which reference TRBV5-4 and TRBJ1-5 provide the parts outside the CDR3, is ETGVTQSPTHLIKTRGQQVTLRCSSQSGHNTVSWYQQALGQGPQFIFQYYREEENGRGNFPPRFSGLQFPNYSSELNVNALELDDSALYLCASSLEPVNQPQHFGDGTRLSIL.

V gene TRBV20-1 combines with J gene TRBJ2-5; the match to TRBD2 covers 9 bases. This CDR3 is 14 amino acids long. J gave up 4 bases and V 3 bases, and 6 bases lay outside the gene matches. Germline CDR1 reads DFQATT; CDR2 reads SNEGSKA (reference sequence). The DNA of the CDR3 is TGCAGTGCTAGTTGGGCGGGAGGGGCAGAGACCCAGTACTTC. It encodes CSASWAGGAETQYF.

CDR3 nucleotides: TGTGCCAGCTCACTATACCAGCGGGAGGGCCGTAACGAGCAGTACTTC. Translation: CASSLYQREGRNEQYF. The J gene is TRBJ2-7, the V gene TRBV18, with 10 bases that match TRBD2. The CDR3 extends over 16 amino acids. CDR1 is KGHSH, CDR2 LQKENI, per germline. The V gene end was trimmed by 4 bases and the J gene end by 5 bases; junction bases not matched to a gene: 11.

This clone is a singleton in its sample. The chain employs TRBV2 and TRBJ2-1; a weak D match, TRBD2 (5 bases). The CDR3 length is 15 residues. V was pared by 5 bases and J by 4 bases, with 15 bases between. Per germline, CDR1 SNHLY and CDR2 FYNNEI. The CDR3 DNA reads TGTGCCAGCAGTATACTAGTTGGTGGATACAATGAGCAGTTCTTC. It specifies CASSILVGGYNEQFF.

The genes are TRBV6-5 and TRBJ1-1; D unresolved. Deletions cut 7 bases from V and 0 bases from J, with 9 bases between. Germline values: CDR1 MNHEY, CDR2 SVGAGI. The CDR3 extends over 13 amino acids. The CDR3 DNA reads TGTGCCAGCACGAGAGGGATGAACACTGAAGCTTTCTTT. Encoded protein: CASTRGMNTEAFF.

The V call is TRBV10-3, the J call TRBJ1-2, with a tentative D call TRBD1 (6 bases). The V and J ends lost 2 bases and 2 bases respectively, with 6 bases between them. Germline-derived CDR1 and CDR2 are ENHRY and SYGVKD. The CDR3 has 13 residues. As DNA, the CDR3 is TGTGCCATCAGTGAGCAGGGGAACTATGGCTACACCTTC. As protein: CAISEQGNYGYTF.

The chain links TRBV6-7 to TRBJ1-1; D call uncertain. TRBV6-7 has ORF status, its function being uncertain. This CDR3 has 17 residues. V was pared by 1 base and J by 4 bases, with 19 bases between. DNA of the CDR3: TGTGCCAGCAGTTACTTCCGTTGCGCTAGAAGCCCCACTGAAGCTTTCTTT. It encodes CASSYFRCARSPTEAFF.

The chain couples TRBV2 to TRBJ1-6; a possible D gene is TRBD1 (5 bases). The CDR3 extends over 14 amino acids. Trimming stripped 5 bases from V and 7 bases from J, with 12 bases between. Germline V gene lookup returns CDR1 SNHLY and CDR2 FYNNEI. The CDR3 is CASSSQGRNSPLHF. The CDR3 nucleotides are TGTGCCAGCAGTTCGCAGGGAAGAAATTCACCCCTCCACTTT. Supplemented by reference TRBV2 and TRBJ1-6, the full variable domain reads EPEVTQTPSHQVTQMGQEVILRCVPISNHLYFYWYRQILGQKVEFLVSFYNNEISEKSEIFDDQFSVERPDGSNFTLKIRSTKLEDSAMYFCASSSQGRNSPLHFGNGTRLTVT.

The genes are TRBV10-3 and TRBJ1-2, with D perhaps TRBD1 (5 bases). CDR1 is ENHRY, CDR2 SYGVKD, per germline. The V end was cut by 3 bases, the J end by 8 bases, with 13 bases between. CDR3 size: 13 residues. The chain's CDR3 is CAISDRVIEGYTF. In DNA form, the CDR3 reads TGTGCCATCAGTGACAGGGTGATAGAGGGCTACACCTTC.

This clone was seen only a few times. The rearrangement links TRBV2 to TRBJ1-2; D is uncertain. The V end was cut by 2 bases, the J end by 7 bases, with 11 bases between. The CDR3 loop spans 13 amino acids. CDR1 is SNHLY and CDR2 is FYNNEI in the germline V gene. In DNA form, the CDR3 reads TGTGCCAGCAGTGAACGCGGCATCTCTGGCTACACCTTC. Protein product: CASSERGISGYTF.

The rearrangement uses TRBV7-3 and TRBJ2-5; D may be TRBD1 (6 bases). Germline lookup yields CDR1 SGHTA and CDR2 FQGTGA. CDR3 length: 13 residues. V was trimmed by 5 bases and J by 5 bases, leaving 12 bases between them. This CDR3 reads CASSRTVGETQYF. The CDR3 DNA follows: TGTGCCAGCAGCCGGACAGTTGGGGAGACCCAGTACTTC.

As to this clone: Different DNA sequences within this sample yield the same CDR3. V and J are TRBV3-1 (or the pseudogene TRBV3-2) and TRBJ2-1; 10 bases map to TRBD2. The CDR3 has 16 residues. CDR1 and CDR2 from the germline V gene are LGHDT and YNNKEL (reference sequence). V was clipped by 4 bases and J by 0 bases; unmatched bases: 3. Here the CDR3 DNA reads TGTGCCAGCAGCCCTTGGACTAGCGGCTCCTACAATGAGCAGTTCTTC. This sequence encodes CASSPWTSGSYNEQFF.

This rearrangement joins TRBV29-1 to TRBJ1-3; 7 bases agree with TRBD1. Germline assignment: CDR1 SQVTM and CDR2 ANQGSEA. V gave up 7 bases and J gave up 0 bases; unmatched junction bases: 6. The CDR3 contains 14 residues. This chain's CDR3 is CSADTGVSGNTIYF. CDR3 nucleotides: TGCAGCGCCGATACAGGGGTCTCTGGAAACACCATATATTTT.

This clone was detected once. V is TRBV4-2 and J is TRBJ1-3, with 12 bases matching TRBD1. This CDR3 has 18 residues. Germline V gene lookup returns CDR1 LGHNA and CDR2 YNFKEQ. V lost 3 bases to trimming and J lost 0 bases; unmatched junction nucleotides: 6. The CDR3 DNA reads TGTGCCAGCAGCCAGGGACAGGGGGCGATTAGCTCTGGAAACACCATATATTTT. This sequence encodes CASSQGQGAISSGNTIYF.

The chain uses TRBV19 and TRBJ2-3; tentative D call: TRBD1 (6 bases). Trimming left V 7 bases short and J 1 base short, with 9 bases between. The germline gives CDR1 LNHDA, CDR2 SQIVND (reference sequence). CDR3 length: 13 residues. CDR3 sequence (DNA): TGTGCCAGTAACGGACAGCGCACAGATACGCAGTATTTT. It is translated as CASNGQRTDTQYF. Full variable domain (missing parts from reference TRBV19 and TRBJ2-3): DGGITQSPKYLFRKEGQNVTLSCEQNLNHDAMYWYRQDPGQGLRLIYYSQIVNDFQKGDIAEGYSVSREKKESFPLTVTSAQKNPTAFYLCASNGQRTDTQYFGPGTRLTVL.

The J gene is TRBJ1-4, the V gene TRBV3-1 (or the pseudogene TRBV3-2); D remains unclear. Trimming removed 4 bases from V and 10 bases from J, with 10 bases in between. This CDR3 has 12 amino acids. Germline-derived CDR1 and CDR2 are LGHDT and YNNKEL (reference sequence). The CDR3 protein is CASSLGRGKLFF. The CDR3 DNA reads TGTGCCAGCAGCCTCGGCAGAGGAAAACTGTTTTTT.